What follows are 2 T cell receptor beta chains derived from one specimen sequenced in a study of T cell responses to AZD1222 COVID-19 vaccine. Profiling relied on immunoSEQ multiplex PCR, and the TCRdb table lists in-frame clones only, not all of them. The data show under 150,000 clones, 80% to 95% seen once. This material consisted of peripheral blood, taken on day 0 of AZD1222 vaccination. The receptors originated from an adult in good health.

The chain uses TRBV18 and TRBJ2-3; the match to TRBD2 covers 9 bases. CDR3 size: 16 residues. Germline assignment: CDR1 KGHSH and CDR2 LQKENI. Unmatched junction bases numbered 6, after V lost 3 bases and J lost 2 bases. The CDR3: CASSPLAGPATDTQYF. CDR3 nucleotides: TGTGCCAGCTCACCGCTAGCGGGACCCGCCACAGATACGCAGTATTTT.

V usage is TRBV28 and J usage is TRBJ2-1; the match to TRBD2 covers 8 bases. V shed 1 base and J 7 bases; nucleotides not matched to a gene: 3. Germline lookup yields CDR1 MDHEN and CDR2 SYDVKM. This CDR3 is 14 amino acids long. CDR3 nucleotide sequence: TGTGCCAGCAGTTTATTGCCTAGCGGGAATGAGCAGTTCTTC. Translated, it gives CASSLLPSGNEQFF.